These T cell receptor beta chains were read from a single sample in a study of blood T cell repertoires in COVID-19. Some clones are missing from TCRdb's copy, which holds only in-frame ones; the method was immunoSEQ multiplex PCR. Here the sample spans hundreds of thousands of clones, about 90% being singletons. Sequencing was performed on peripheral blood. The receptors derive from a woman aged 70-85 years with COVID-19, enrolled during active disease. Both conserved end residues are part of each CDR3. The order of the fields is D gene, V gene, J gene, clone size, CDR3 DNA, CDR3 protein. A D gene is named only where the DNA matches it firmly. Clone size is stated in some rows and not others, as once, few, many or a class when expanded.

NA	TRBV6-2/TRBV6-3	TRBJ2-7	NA	TGTGCCAGCAGCTCAAATCAGGGTTACGAGCAGTACTTC	CASSSNQGYEQYF
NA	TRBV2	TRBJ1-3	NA	TGTGCCAGCAGTGTCGAGGGCAGGTCGAACACCATATATTTT	CASSVEGRSNTIYF
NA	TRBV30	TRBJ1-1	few	TGTGCCTGGAGTGGACAGCTGAACACTGAAGCTTTCTTT	CAWSGQLNTEAFF
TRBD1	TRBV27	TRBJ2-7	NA	TGTGCCAGCAGCCCTTCGCACGGGACAGACTACGAGCAGTACTTC	CASSPSHGTDYEQYF
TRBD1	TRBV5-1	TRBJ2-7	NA	TGCGCCAGCAGCCTGGAGACAGGGGGGAGCGAGCAGTACTTC	CASSLETGGSEQYF
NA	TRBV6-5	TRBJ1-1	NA	TGTGCCACCCAAAAACAGGCTCCCCCTGAAGCTTTCTTT	CATQKQAPPEAFF
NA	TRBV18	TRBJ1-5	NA	TGTGCCAGCTCACCATTCGACGCCGGGGTAGATCAGCCCCAGCATTTT	CASSPFDAGVDQPQHF
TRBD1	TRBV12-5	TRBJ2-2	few	TGTGCTAGTGGTTTGGTACGCGATGGGACAGGGGTCACCGGGGAGCTGTTTTTT	CASGLVRDGTGVTGELFF
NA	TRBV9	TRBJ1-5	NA	TGTGCCAGCAGCTCCACGGGGAGTAGCAATCAGCCCCAGCATTTT	CASSSTGSSNQPQHF
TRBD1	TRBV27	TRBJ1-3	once	TGTGCCAGCAGTTTACCCCCCGTGGACAGGGACGGAAACACCATATATTTT	CASSLPPVDRDGNTIYF
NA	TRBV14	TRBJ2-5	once	TGTGCCAGCTCACCCCGGGGGGCGGGCGAGACCCAGTACTTC	CASSPRGAGETQYF
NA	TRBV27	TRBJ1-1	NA	TGTGCCAGCAGTTTATCTTTAGGGGGCACTGAAGCTTTCTTT	CASSLSLGGTEAFF
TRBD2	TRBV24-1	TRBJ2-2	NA	TGTGCCACCAGTCGGGGAGGGGTAACCGGGGAGCTGTTTTTT	CATSRGGVTGELFF
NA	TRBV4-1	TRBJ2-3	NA	TGCGCCAGCAGCCGATTTACTAGCACAGATACGCAGTATTTT	CASSRFTSTDTQYF
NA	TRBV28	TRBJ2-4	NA	TGTGCCAGCAGTTTACCTCCGACAGGCTGGGGGAACATTCAGTACTTC	CASSLPPTGWGNIQYF
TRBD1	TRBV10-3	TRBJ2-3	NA	TGTGCCATCAGTGGCCGGACAGGGACTAGCACAGATACGCAGTATTTT	CAISGRTGTSTDTQYF
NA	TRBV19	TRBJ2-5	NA	TGTGCCACCTCTGGGGGTAGCGGTTCTTTAGAGACCCAGTACTTC	CATSGGSGSLETQYF
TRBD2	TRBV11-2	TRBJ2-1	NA	TGTGCCAGCAGCCCGATAGCGGGCGGGTACAATGAGCAGTTCTTC	CASSPIAGGYNEQFF
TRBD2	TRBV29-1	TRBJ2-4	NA	TGCAGCGTTGACTTGGGACTACAAAACATTCAGTACTTC	CSVDLGLQNIQYF
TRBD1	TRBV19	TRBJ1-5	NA	TGTGCCAGTAGTTGGGACAGTTCATCCAATCAGCCCCAGCATTTT	CASSWDSSSNQPQHF
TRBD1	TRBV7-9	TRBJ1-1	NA	TGTGCCAGCAGCACACAGGGGGCTGAAGCTTTCTTT	CASSTQGAEAFF
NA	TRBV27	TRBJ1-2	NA	TGTGCCAGCAGCCCTCGTGGGCGCGACCTTTACTATGGCTACACCTTC	CASSPRGRDLYYGYTF
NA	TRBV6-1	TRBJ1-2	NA	TGTGCCAGCAGTGAAGAGTATGCGGGGAGGGCTCATGGCTACACCTTC	CASSEEYAGRAHGYTF
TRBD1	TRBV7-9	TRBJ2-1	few	TGTGCCAGCAGCTTGACAGGGTCAGCGACTTTGCTCGATGAGCAGTTCTTC	CASSLTGSATLLDEQFF
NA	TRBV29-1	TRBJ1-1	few	TGCAGCGTCCCGGACAGTAGGGGTGCTGAAGCTTTCTTT	CSVPDSRGAEAFF
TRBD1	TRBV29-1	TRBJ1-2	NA	TGCAGCGTTGAAGTCCCGGGCAGGGGGGACTATGGCTACACCTTC	CSVEVPGRGDYGYTF
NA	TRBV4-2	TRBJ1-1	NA	TGTGCCAGCAGCCAAGAGGCATATACGAACACTGAAGCTTTCTTT	CASSQEAYTNTEAFF
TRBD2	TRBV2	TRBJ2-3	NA	TGTGCCAGCAGTGAATTCGAGCGGGGGGCGATAGATACGCAGTATTTT	CASSEFERGAIDTQYF
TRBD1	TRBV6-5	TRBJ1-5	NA	TGTGCCAGCAGCCCCGGGACAGGGGCGCGTCAGCCCCAGCATTTT	CASSPGTGARQPQHF
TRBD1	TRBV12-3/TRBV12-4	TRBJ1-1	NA	TGTGCCAGCAGCCCCGGACAGGGTGAAGCTTTCTTT	CASSPGQGEAFF
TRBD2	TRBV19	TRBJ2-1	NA	TGTGCCAGTAGTGACACGGGGGGGCCGGGTAATGAGCAGTTCTTC	CASSDTGGPGNEQFF
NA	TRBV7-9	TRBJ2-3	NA	TGTGCCAGCAGCCCGCCCGGGAGTGCCCTCACAGATACGCAGTATTTT	CASSPPGSALTDTQYF
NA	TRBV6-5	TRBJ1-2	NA	TGTGCCAGCAGTGACTCGACGGGTTATTATGGCTACACCTTC	CASSDSTGYYGYTF
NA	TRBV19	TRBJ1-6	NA	TGTGCCAGTAGTATGGCGGCCCAAGGACCCCTCCACTTT	CASSMAAQGPLHF
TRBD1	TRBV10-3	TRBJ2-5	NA	TGTGCCATCAGGGAAGAGACAGGGGCAGAGACCCAGTACTTC	CAIREETGAETQYF
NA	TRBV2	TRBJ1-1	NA	TGTGCCACCGAGGGCATGAACACTGAAGCTTTCTTT	CATEGMNTEAFF
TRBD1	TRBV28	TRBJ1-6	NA	TGTGCCAGCAGTCCACCGGGACAGTCCTCTTCGCCCCTCCACTTT	CASSPPGQSSSPLHF
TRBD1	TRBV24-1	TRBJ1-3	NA	TGTGCCACCAGTGACCCCAGGGGGCCTGGAAACACCATATATTTT	CATSDPRGPGNTIYF
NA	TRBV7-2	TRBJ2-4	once	TGTGCCAGCAGCTTAGGGGAGACCAAAAACATTCAGTACTTC	CASSLGETKNIQYF
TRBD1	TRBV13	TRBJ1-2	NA	TGTGCCAGCAGCTACGACAGGGAGGTCTATGGCTACACCTTC	CASSYDREVYGYTF
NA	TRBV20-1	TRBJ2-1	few	TGCAGTGCTAGTAAGGCTAGCGGAGGGGGTGGGAATGAGCAGTTCTTC	CSASKASGGGGNEQFF
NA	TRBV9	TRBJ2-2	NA	TGTGCCAGCAGCGAGGGCTCGGGAGCAACCGGGGAGCTGTTTTTT	CASSEGSGATGELFF
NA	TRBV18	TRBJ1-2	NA	TGTGCCAGCTCACCGAACGCCGCAGGGGCCAACTATGGCTACACCTTC	CASSPNAAGANYGYTF
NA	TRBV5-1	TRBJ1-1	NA	TGCGCCAGCAGCTTTTACAGTACGAACACTGAAGCTTTCTTT	CASSFYSTNTEAFF
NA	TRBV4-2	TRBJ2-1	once	TGTGCCAGCAGCCAAGAAACTTTCAATGAGCAGTTCTTC	CASSQETFNEQFF
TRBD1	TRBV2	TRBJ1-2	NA	TGTGCCAGCAGTGAAGCGCAGTACAGGGGGCGAGGCTACACCTTC	CASSEAQYRGRGYTF
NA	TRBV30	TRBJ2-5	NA	TGTGCCTGGAGCGCCGGGGGAGAGACCCAGTACTTC	CAWSAGGETQYF
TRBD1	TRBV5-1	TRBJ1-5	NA	TGCGCCAGCAGTCAAGGACAGGTCAATCAGCCCCAGCATTTT	CASSQGQVNQPQHF
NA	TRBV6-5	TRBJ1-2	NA	TGTGCCAGCAGTAGGGGCCCGAACTATGGCTACACCTTC	CASSRGPNYGYTF
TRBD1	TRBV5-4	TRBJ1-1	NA	TGTGCCAGCACCTCTACAGGGGGCGATGCTACTGAAGCTTTCTTT	CASTSTGGDATEAFF
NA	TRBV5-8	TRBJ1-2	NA	TGTGCCAGCAGCTTATCGGGGGGCTATGGCTACACCTTC	CASSLSGGYGYTF
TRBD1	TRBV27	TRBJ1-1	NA	TGTGCCAGCAGTTTTCGGACAGGGTCTGAAGCTTTCTTT	CASSFRTGSEAFF
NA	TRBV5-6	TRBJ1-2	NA	TGTGCCAGCAGCTGGGGGACTTCCGCTAACTATGGCTACACCTTC	CASSWGTSANYGYTF
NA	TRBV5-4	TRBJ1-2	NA	TGTGCCAGCAGCCCCAAGGGGGGGTTTGATAACTATGGCTACACCTTC	CASSPKGGFDNYGYTF
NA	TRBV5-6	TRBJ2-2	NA	TGTGCCAGCAGCTTCGGGGGTAACACCGGGGAGCTGTTTTTT	CASSFGGNTGELFF
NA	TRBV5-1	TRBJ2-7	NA	TGCGCCAGCAGCCTCGGACAGTCCTACGAGCAGTACTTC	CASSLGQSYEQYF
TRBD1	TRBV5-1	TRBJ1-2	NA	TGCGCCAGCAGCCCGGGACAGTCAATAAACTATGGCTACACCTTC	CASSPGQSINYGYTF
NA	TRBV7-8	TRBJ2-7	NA	TGTGCCAGCGGCTCGGGATATTTCTACGAGCAGTACTTC	CASGSGYFYEQYF